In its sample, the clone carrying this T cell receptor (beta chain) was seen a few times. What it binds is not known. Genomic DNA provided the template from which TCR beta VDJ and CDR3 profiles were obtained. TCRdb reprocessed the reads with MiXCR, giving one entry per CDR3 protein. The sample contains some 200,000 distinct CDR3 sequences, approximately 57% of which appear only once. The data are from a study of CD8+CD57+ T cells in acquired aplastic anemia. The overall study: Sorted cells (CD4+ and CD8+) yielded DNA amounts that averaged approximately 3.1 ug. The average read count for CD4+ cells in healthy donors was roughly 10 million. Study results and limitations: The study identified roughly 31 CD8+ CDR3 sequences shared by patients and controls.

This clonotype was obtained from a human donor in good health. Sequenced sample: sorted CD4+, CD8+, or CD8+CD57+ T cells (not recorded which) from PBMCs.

CDR3 nucleotide sequence: TGTGCCAGCAGTTACTCGATACGGTCGAAGCCAGTCTTCACCGGGGAGCTGTTTTTT. The encoded protein is CASSYSIRSKPVFTGELFF. The chain is built from TRBV6-2 or TRBV6-3 and TRBJ2-2; D is uncertain. Trimming removed 0 bases from V and 4 bases from J, with 21 bases in between. Germline loops: CDR1 MNHEY, CDR2 SVGEGT. This CDR3 has 19 amino acids.